This T cell receptor (beta chain) appears in the sequencing data of a study of identical twins. V was pared by 3 bases and J by 1 base, with 15 bases between. The length of the CDR3 is 16 residues. Whole-study findings and limits: With abundant cord blood beta clonotypes, insertions were fewer; memory repertoires showed no such pattern.

Worth noting for this clonotype: Its antigen is not identified.

A universal primer site arose from template switching, and cDNA bore unique molecular identifiers. TCRdb analysed the 5' RACE reads with MiXCR anew, one entry per CDR3 protein. The repertoire has 450,000 to 500,000 distinct CDR3 sequences, roughly an eighth of them found once; the top ten carry 0.98%. The same data also went into a second study, on yellow fever vaccine responses in identical twins.

The sample was CD4+ T cells sorted from blood. This chain links TRBV12-3 or TRBV12-4 with TRBJ1-2; the D is unclear. This TCR derives from a woman younger than 30 in good health. In DNA, the CDR3 is TGTGCCAGCAGTTTCGGGAAAGTCGGTAATAACTATGGCTACACCTTC. Amino acid sequence: CASSFGKVGNNYGYTF.